The 5 T cell receptor beta chains presented below share a single source sample, sequenced in a study of human T cells and chemical hapten exposure. TCRdb processed the RACE reads anew with MiXCR; each CDR3 protein has one entry. In the table there are 150,000 to 200,000 distinct CDR3 sequences, more than 25% of which are singletons. Time point noted: pre-sensitization, week 0. The treatment is: therapeutic diphenylcyclopropenone sensitization with weekly scalp DPC. The sample was whole blood, taken in connection with sensitization to the hapten diphenylcyclopropenone (DPC). Source of these receptors: a woman in her 30s with alopecia areata. Some clones in this sample may be carry-over from other donors' samples.

This clonotype was observed a few times. V and J are TRBV20-1 and TRBJ2-1; D gene ambiguous. Germline values: CDR1 DFQATT, CDR2 SNEGSKA (reference sequence). The CDR3 sequence is 11 residues long. V lost 4 bases and J lost 13, with 14 bases in between. This CDR3 reads CSAMDVPLQFF. The CDR3 bases are TGCAGTGCTATGGACGTCCCCCTCCAGTTCTTC.

V gene TRBV10-3 combines with J gene TRBJ2-7, with D perhaps given as TRBD1 or TRBD2 (5 bases each). The CDR3 has 12 amino acids. CDR1 and CDR2 (germline): ENHRY, SYGVKD. V was trimmed by 5 bases and J by 5 bases, leaving 10 bases between them. CDR3 sequence reads: CAISRDGNEQYF. The CDR3 bases are TGTGCCATCAGTCGGGACGGGAACGAGCAGTACTTC.

V is TRBV29-1 and J is TRBJ1-5; a weak D match, TRBD1 (5 bases). V lost 6 bases and J lost 5, with 11 bases in between. The germline CDR1 and CDR2 sequences are SQVTM and ANQGSEA. The CDR3 is 12 amino acids. CDR3 residues: CSVQDADQPQHF. CDR3 sequence (DNA): TGCAGCGTACAGGACGCAGATCAGCCCCAGCATTTT.

This chain joins TRBV10-3 and TRBJ2-3, with unresolved D. The germline V and J ends were trimmed by 6 bases and 2 bases, with 9 bases remaining between them. The CDR3 runs 13 residues. Germline V CDR1 and CDR2: ENHRY, SYGVKD. CDR3: CAIRVAATDTQYF. CDR3 nucleotides: TGTGCCATCAGAGTAGCAGCCACAGATACGCAGTATTTT.

The rearrangement joins TRBV12-5 to TRBJ2-7, with 7 bases aligning to TRBD1. Germline loops: CDR1 LGHNT, CDR2 FRNRAP. J lost 0 bases, V lost 2 bases, and 1 base had no gene match. The CDR3 contains 14 residues. CDR3 sequence reads: CASGLRDSSYEQYF. CDR3 sequence (DNA): TGTGCTAGTGGTTTGCGGGACAGCTCCTACGAGCAGTACTTC.